This T cell receptor beta chain was documented in a study of T cells after posttransplantation cyclophosphamide. Study observations and caveats: Later post-transplant blood repertoires were often dominated by donor CD8+ memory clones. Blood and skin or GI T cell repertoires showed limited TRB overlap. TRB clonality was highly associated with recipient CMV seropositivity and reactivation.

This clone was observed a few times. The antigen is undetermined. There are 14 residues in the CDR3. The germline CDR1 and CDR2 sequences are MRHNA and SNTAGT. The V gene end was trimmed by 3 bases and the J gene end by 2 bases; junction bases not matched to a gene: 1. Produced via immunoSEQ multiplex PCR; TCRdb's table is partial and in-frame only. Singletons are absent from the sample, which has tens of thousands of clones. This sequence was found in a man between 35 and 55 years old in good health, CMV-negative, and a related stem cell transplant donor. The chain employs TRBV6-4 and TRBJ2-3; 8 bases are shared with TRBD2. The source material was PBMCs. The CDR3 region has the DNA TGTGCCAGCAGTGATGGACTAGCCACAGATACGCAGTATTTT. This codes for CASSDGLATDTQYF.